Given below is one TCR beta chain in context. The antigen remains undetermined. Compared with germline, one end of the junction differs, possibly owing to a read error. The sample comes from a study of cytomegalovirus exposure and HLA in healthy donors. Study context: Counted in an early data release were tens of millions of unique TCRs from HLA-typed donors. Study results and limitations: Later on, a genetic analysis was performed. It linked a missense variant in DCLRE1C with V- and J-gene trimming of TCR beta. As was reported, the HLA-A and HLA-B alleles of most subjects were accurately predicted from TCR beta sequences.

From germline, CDR1 is PRHDT and CDR2 FYEKMQ (reference sequence). CDR3 length: 15 amino acids. Both 60 Vbeta primers and 13 Jbeta primers went into the PCR. Produced via immunoSEQ multiplex PCR; TCRdb's table is partial and in-frame only. The data show roughly 190,000 clones, with approximately 86% seen just once and 0.9% to 1.2% held by the top ten. The V and J genes are TRBV13 and TRBJ2-3; the match to TRBD2 covers 8 bases. The sequenced sample was PBMCs. The sequence was obtained from a boy between 2 and 10 years old in good health and CMV-seronegative. The DNA of the CDR3 is TGTGCCAGCAGCCTAGGGACTAGTGGTACAGATACGCAGTATTTT. Protein sequence: CASSLGTSGTDTQYF.